The clone carrying this T cell receptor beta chain has a single count. Its target is not known. This record belongs to a study of T-cell memory formation after mild COVID-19. Study-level findings and limits: CD4/CD8 balance characterized clones contracting day 15 to 85, and CD4+ skew characterized later expanders. Contracting CD4+ clones sat mainly in CM and EM; CD8+ in EMRA.

CDR3 length: 13 amino acids. Trimming pared 6 bases from V and 14 bases from J, leaving 22 bases between. TCRdb independently ran MiXCR on the 5' RACE reads; one entry per CDR3 protein. The table records around 90,000 distinct CDR3 sequences, 10% to 15% of them present only once. The source material was PBMCs or a T cell subset sorted from them (not recorded which). The sequence derives from an adult woman who had mild COVID-19 (a few samples of this study predate the infection). Cell type and time point are not known. The rearrangement joins TRBV12-3 or TRBV12-4 to TRBJ1-2; weak D call: TRBD1 (5 bases). CDR3 DNA sequence: TGTGCCAGCAGACCTGCACCCACACAGGAATTGACCTTC. It codes for CASRPAPTQELTF.